A single sample gave rise to the 7 T cell receptor beta chains below, sequenced in a study of PD-1 blockade in classical Hodgkin lymphoma. Clones were read by immunoSEQ multiplex PCR, and TCRdb kept only the in-frame ones, dropping some. The sample yields more than 140,000 clones, nearly 80% seen once. Each of the patients experienced relapse following autologous stem cell transplantation, and their brentuximab vedotin exposure differed. The material sequenced was peripheral blood mononuclear cells (PBMCs), taken before the second cycle of nivolumab. These receptors all come from a human donor with classical Hodgkin lymphoma.

The chain couples TRBV7-9 to TRBJ2-1; no clear D gene. Germline CDR1 is SEHNR and CDR2 is FQNEAQ (reference sequence). With 4 bases removed from V and 7 bases from J, the gap between germline ends came to 11 bases. This CDR3 spans 13 amino acids. This CDR3 reads CASSSIRKNEQFF. For the CDR3, the DNA is TGTGCCAGCAGCTCCATCCGGAAGAATGAGCAGTTCTTC.

This rearrangement joins TRBV2 to TRBJ1-2; D remains ambiguous. Per the germline V gene, CDR1 is SNHLY and CDR2 is FYNNEI. This CDR3 is built from 13 residues. V lost 4 bases and J 9 bases, leaving 15 bases between the germline ends. Here the CDR3 DNA reads TGTGCCAGCAGTGCCCTGGGAAAAGAAAGCTACACCTTC. It encodes CASSALGKESYTF.

This clone was detected only once. The J gene is TRBJ1-1, the V gene TRBV11-3, with no clear D. V lost 0 bases, J lost 1 base, and 6 bases lay in between. Germline values: CDR1 SGHNT, CDR2 YENEEA. CDR3 length: 14 amino acids. The CDR3 DNA follows: TGTGCCAGCAGCTTAGACGGTGCGAACACTGAAGCTTTCTTT. Protein product: CASSLDGANTEAFF.

This chain links TRBV11-3 with TRBJ2-5; TRBD1 might be the D (6 bases). The germline gives CDR1 SGHNT, CDR2 YENEEA. Trimming shortened V by 4 bases and J by 4 bases, and 10 bases separated the two germline ends. The CDR3 spans 13 residues. Here the CDR3 reads CASSSEGGETQYF. For the CDR3, the DNA is TGTGCCAGCAGCTCCGAAGGGGGAGAGACCCAGTACTTC.

The chain is built from TRBV7-7 and TRBJ1-1; D possibly corresponds to TRBD1 (5 bases). The V end lost 5 bases, the J end lost 1 base, and 14 bases lay between the germline ends. The germline V gene encodes CDR1 SSHAT and CDR2 FNYEAQ (reference sequence). The CDR3 length is 15 residues. The CDR3 nucleotides read TGTGCCAGCAGCCAACAGGTTTGGGGGAACACTGAAGCTTTCTTT. Translated, it gives CASSQQVWGNTEAFF.

This CDR3 is CAISESNTEAFF. CDR3 in DNA: TGTGCCATCAGTGAGTCAAACACTGAAGCTTTCTTT. The V gene is TRBV10-3, the J gene TRBJ1-1, with unresolved D. The CDR3 covers 12 residues. Between the trimmed V and J ends, which lost 0 bases and 2 bases, there was a span of 1 base. Germline V gene data show CDR1 as ENHRY and CDR2 as SYGVKD.

The chain carries TRBV2 and TRBJ1-6, with D unresolved. There are 15 residues in the CDR3. Trimming cost V 3 bases and J 7 bases, with 13 bases left between them. The germline CDR1 and CDR2 sequences are SNHLY and FYNNEI. This CDR3 is CASSETDGRNSPLHF. CDR3 bases: TGTGCCAGCAGTGAGACGGACGGAAGAAATTCACCCCTCCACTTT.